This T cell receptor (beta chain) was identified during a study of T cell responses to AZD1222 COVID-19 vaccine. The overall study: Second-dose recipients at about 4 or about 12 weeks were treated as one pooled group.

There are 13 residues in the CDR3. Trimming took 5 bases from V and 4 from J, leaving 11 bases between them. Method: immunoSEQ multiplex PCR; TCRdb's copy keeps in-frame clones and lacks some. The sample shows approximately 150,000 clones, approximately 94% of them seen only once. The chain recombines TRBV12-3 or TRBV12-4 with TRBJ1-2; the D gene is possibly TRBD1 (6 bases). Sequences were derived from peripheral blood, sampled on day 0 of AZD1222 vaccination. This TCR came from an adult in good health. CDR3 sequence: CASSAGVGYGYTF. The DNA of the CDR3 is TGTGCCAGCAGTGCAGGGGTCGGCTATGGCTACACCTTC.